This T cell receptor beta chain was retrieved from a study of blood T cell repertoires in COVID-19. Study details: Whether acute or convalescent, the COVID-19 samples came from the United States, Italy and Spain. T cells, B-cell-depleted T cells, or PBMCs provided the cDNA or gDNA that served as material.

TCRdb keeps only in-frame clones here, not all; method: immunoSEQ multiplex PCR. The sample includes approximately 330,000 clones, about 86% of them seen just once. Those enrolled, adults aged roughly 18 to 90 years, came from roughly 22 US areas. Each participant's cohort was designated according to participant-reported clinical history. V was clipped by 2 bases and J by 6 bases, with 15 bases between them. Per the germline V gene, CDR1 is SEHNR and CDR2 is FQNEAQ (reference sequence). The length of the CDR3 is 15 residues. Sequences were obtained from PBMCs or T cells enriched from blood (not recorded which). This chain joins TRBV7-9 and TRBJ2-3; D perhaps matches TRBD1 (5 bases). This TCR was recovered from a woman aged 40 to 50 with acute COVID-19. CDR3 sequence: CASSLLGPVLDTQYF. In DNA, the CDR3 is TGTGCCAGCAGCTTATTGGGGCCTGTTTTGGATACGCAGTATTTT.